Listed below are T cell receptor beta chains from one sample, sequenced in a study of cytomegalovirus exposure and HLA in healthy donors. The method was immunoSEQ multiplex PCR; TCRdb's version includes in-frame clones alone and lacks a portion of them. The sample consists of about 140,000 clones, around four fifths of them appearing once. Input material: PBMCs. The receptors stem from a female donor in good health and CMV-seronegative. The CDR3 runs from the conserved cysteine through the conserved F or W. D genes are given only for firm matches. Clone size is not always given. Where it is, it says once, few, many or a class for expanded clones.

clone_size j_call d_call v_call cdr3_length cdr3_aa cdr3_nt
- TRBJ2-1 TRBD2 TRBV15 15 CATRTGPSGSYEQFF TGTGCCACCAGGACAGGGCCTAGCGGGAGTTATGAGCAGTTCTTC
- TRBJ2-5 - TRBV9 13 CASSVGGLETQYF TGTGCCAGCAGCGTGGGGGGATTGGAGACCCAGTACTTC
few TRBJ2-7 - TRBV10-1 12 CASTDFNYEQYF TGCGCCAGCACGGACTTCAACTACGAGCAGTACTTC
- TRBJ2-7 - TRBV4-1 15 CASSQGGFGAYEQYF TGCGCCAGCAGCCAAGGCGGGTTTGGGGCCTACGAGCAGTACTTC
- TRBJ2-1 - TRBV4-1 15 CASSILPYSYNEQFF TGCGCCAGCAGCATACTTCCCTACTCCTACAATGAGCAGTTCTTC
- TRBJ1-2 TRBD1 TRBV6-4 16 CASSDDGSGGLYGYTF TGTGCCAGCAGTGACGACGGGTCAGGGGGCCTCTATGGCTACACCTTC
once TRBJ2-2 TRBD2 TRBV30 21 CAWSTRYTTPTSGSRSGELFF TGTGCCTGGAGTACCCGTTACACCACACCGACTAGCGGGAGTAGGTCCGGGGAGCTGTTTTTT
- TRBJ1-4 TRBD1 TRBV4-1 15 CASSRDRDRGEKLFF TGCGCCAGCAGCCGAGACCGGGACAGGGGTGAAAAACTGTTTTTT
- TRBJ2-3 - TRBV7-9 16 CASSYFLTGGDYTQYF TGTGCCAGCAGCTATTTCCTCACCGGAGGAGACTATACGCAGTATTTT
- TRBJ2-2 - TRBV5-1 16 CASSLLSTASTGELFF TGCGCCAGCAGCTTGTTATCGACAGCCTCAACCGGGGAGCTGTTTTTT
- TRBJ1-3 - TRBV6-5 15 CASSSDRGYGNTIYF TGTGCCAGCAGTTCTGATAGGGGGTATGGAAACACCATATATTTT
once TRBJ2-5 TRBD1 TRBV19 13 CASSPQGALTQYF TGTGCCAGTAGTCCCCAGGGGGCATTGACCCAGTACTTC
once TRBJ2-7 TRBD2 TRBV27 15 CAGSSPGLAPHEQYF TGTGCCGGCAGTAGTCCGGGACTAGCGCCCCACGAGCAGTACTTC
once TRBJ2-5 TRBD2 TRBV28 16 CASSFTWDSGPRGQYF TGTGCCAGCAGTTTTACTTGGGATAGCGGTCCGCGGGGGCAGTACTTC
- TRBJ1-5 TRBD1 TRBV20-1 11 CSARTGLLQHF TGCAGTGCCCGGACAGGTCTCCTCCAGCATTTT
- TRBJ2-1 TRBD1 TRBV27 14 CASRTGGYGNEQFF TGTGCCAGCAGGACAGGGGGCTACGGCAATGAGCAGTTCTTC
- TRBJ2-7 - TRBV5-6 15 CASSFRTAGWYEQYF TGTGCCAGCAGCTTTAGGACAGCTGGCTGGTACGAGCAGTACTTC
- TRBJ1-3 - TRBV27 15 CASRSWGGKGNTIYF TGTGCCAGCAGATCCTGGGGGGGCAAGGGAAACACCATATATTTT
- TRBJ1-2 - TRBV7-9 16 CASSLGHPGREYGYTF TGTGCCAGCAGCTTAGGCCATCCAGGACGGGAGTATGGCTACACCTTC
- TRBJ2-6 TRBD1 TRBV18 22 CASSWEVGTDFSVNLRANVLTF TGTGCCAGCTCGTGGGAAGTCGGGACAGACTTCTCGGTGAACTTGAGGGCCAACGTCCTGACTTTC